These T cell receptor beta chains were read from a single sample in a study of blood T cell repertoires in COVID-19. TCRdb's copy holds only in-frame clones and misses some; the assay was immunoSEQ multiplex PCR. The sample holds 70,000 to 95,000 clones, 88% seen once. Material: peripheral blood. The source is a man in his 70s with acute or convalescent COVID-19. Each CDR3 is given with its conserved first and last residue. D genes are given only for firm matches. Clone size, where shown, is once, few, many, or a class for clones that have expanded.

V gene,J gene,D gene,clone size,CDR3 DNA,CDR3 protein
TRBV6-1,TRBJ1-5,.,.,TGTGCCAGCAGTGGAAATTCAGGGTTAAGGAATCAGCCCCAGCATTTT,CASSGNSGLRNQPQHF
TRBV5-6,TRBJ1-5,TRBD1,.,TGTGCCAGCAGCTCCGGGACAGGGAGAGGGGCCAATCAGCCCCAGCATTTT,CASSSGTGRGANQPQHF
TRBV7-2,TRBJ2-5,.,.,TGTGCCAGCAGCCCCTGGCGGGATGGGACCCAGTACTTC,CASSPWRDGTQYF
TRBV18,TRBJ2-7,.,few,TGTGCCAGCTCACCAGTAGGGGGGGACTCCTACGAGCAGTACTTC,CASSPVGGDSYEQYF
TRBV28,TRBJ1-1,.,.,TGTGCCAGCAGTCCCCCCCACAGGGCGGGCACTGAAGCTTTCTTT,CASSPPHRAGTEAFF
TRBV29-1,TRBJ1-2,.,.,TGCAGCGTTGATGGATGGGGGCAGGATGGCTACACCTTC,CSVDGWGQDGYTF
TRBV19,TRBJ1-2,TRBD1,.,TGTGCCAGTAGTCGGGACAGGGGGCTTGGCTACACCTTC,CASSRDRGLGYTF
TRBV28,TRBJ1-3,TRBD1,few,TGTGCCAGCATCGACAGGGGTACTGGAAACACCATATATTTT,CASIDRGTGNTIYF
TRBV18,TRBJ2-7,TRBD2,.,TGTGCCAGCTCACGAGACGCGGGAGCGGACGAGCAGTACTTC,CASSRDAGADEQYF
TRBV18,TRBJ2-6,TRBD1,once,TGTGCCAGCTCACCCGTCCCGGGACAGGGCTCTGGGGCCAACGTCCTGACTTTC,CASSPVPGQGSGANVLTF
TRBV9,TRBJ1-1,.,.,TGTGCCAGCAGCCTCTTTGGGGGGACTGAAGCTTTCTTT,CASSLFGGTEAFF
TRBV7-2,TRBJ1-2,TRBD1,.,TGTGCCAGCAGCCCGGGACAGGTGAACTATGGCTACACCTTC,CASSPGQVNYGYTF
TRBV18,TRBJ1-1,TRBD1,once,TGTGCCAGCTCCCGAGGGGGCGGCGTGAACACTGAAGCTTTCTTT,CASSRGGGVNTEAFF
TRBV3-1/TRBV3-2,TRBJ2-3,.,once,TGTGCCAGCAGCCTTCTCCCGGGTTCCTTCGCGCGCTTGATTCTAGTGACCACAGATACGCAGTATTTT,CASSLLPGSFARLILVTTDTQYF
TRBV19,TRBJ2-1,TRBD2,.,TGTGCCAGTAGTATACCTAGCGGGAGGTACAATGAGCAGTTCTTC,CASSIPSGRYNEQFF
TRBV24-1,TRBJ2-3,TRBD2,.,TGTGCCACCAGTGACGGGGGGGCGTCGCCAGATACGCAGTATTTT,CATSDGGASPDTQYF
TRBV5-1,TRBJ1-6,.,once,TGCGCCAGCAGCTTGGCCGAAGGGGCGGGGAAAGCCCTCCACTTT,CASSLAEGAGKALHF